Listed below are T cell receptor beta chains from one sample, sequenced in a study of low-dose radiotherapy and immunotherapy resistance in tumors. Using its own MiXCR run on the reads, TCRdb lists one record per CDR3 protein. The sample shows about 50,000 distinct CDR3 sequences, 10% to 15% of them seen only once. The starting material was PBMCs, obtained before treatment. Source of these receptors: a female donor with ovarian cancer. CDR3s include the opening cysteine and the closing phenylalanine or tryptophan. D genes are given only for firm matches. The size of a clone is reported for some rows only, either as once, few or many, or as a class for expanded clones.

V: TRBV30
D: -
size: -
J: TRBJ1-1
DNA: TGTGCCTGGAGTGGGCCAAGGAACACTGAAGCTTTCTTT
CDR3: CAWSGPRNTEAFF

V: TRBV13
D: TRBD1
size: -
J: TRBJ1-5
DNA: TGTGCCAGCAGCAAACAGGGGGCTGGTAGCAATCAGCCCCAGCATTTT
CDR3: CASSKQGAGSNQPQHF

V: TRBV4-2
D: -
size: many
J: TRBJ2-7
DNA: TGTGCCAGCAGCCAAGATTTAACGGGCAGCTCCTACGAGCAGTACTTC
CDR3: CASSQDLTGSSYEQYF

V: TRBV9
D: -
size: few
J: TRBJ2-1
DNA: TGTGCCAGCAGCGTCGGACCAAAGACCAATGAGCAGTTCTTC
CDR3: CASSVGPKTNEQFF

V: TRBV29-1
D: -
size: many
J: TRBJ2-3
DNA: TGCAGCGTTGACAGGAGCTGGGATACGCAGTATTTT
CDR3: CSVDRSWDTQYF

V: TRBV7-9
D: -
size: many
J: TRBJ2-1
DNA: TGTGCCAGCAGCTTAGAAGTGGGGGCCCGCTATATGGATGAGCAGTTCTTC
CDR3: CASSLEVGARYMDEQFF

V: TRBV12-3/TRBV12-4
D: TRBD1
size: many
J: TRBJ2-1
DNA: TGTGCCAGCAACGGACAGGGTTCCTACAATGAGCAGTTCTTC
CDR3: CASNGQGSYNEQFF

V: TRBV6-2/TRBV6-3
D: -
size: many
J: TRBJ2-3
DNA: TGTGCCAGCAGTTATGTCGGGGGTGACGCAGATACGCAGTATTTT
CDR3: CASSYVGGDADTQYF

V: TRBV20-1
D: TRBD1
size: many
J: TRBJ1-2
DNA: TGCAGTGCTAGCTCGACAGGGTCACTCGGCTACACCTTC
CDR3: CSASSTGSLGYTF

V: TRBV29-1
D: -
size: many
J: TRBJ1-2
DNA: TGCAGCGTTGGAGGACTAAATGGCTACACCTTC
CDR3: CSVGGLNGYTF

V: TRBV5-1
D: -
size: many
J: TRBJ1-5
DNA: TGCGCCAGCAGCCCCCGAGGGGATAGCAATCAGCCCCAGCATTTT
CDR3: CASSPRGDSNQPQHF

V: TRBV28
D: -
size: many
J: TRBJ2-7
DNA: TGTGCCAGCAGTCCAGGGCTGAACGAGCAGTACTTC
CDR3: CASSPGLNEQYF

V: TRBV4-1
D: -
size: many
J: TRBJ2-2
DNA: TGCGCCAGCAGCTTAGGGAACACCGGGGAGCTGTTTTTT
CDR3: CASSLGNTGELFF

V: TRBV28
D: TRBD1
size: many
J: TRBJ2-3
DNA: TGTGCCAGCAGTTCCCCGGGACAGTGGGCAGATACGCAGTATTTT
CDR3: CASSSPGQWADTQYF

V: TRBV5-1
D: TRBD1
size: medium-sized
J: TRBJ1-2
DNA: TGCGCCAGCAGCTTGGAAGAGGGGGCTCACTATGGCTACACCTTC
CDR3: CASSLEEGAHYGYTF

V: TRBV10-2
D: TRBD1
size: many
J: TRBJ1-1
DNA: TGCGCCACCGCGACAGGGGCGAACACTGAAGCTTTCTTT
CDR3: CATATGANTEAFF

V: TRBV30
D: -
size: many
J: TRBJ1-2
DNA: TGTGCCTGGAGTTTCTTCGCCCTCGGGGTAGGCCGCTATGGCTACACCTTC
CDR3: CAWSFFALGVGRYGYTF

V: TRBV28
D: TRBD2
size: many
J: TRBJ2-1
DNA: TGTGCCAGCAGTTCCGGACTAGCGGGAGGCCGGGGCGGTGAGCAGTTCTTC
CDR3: CASSSGLAGGRGGEQFF

V: TRBV20-1
D: -
size: many
J: TRBJ1-2
DNA: TGCATTCTATCACCGCCGGCTGGAGCTAACTATGGCTACACCTTC
CDR3: CILSPPAGANYGYTF

V: TRBV23-1
D: TRBD1
size: many
J: TRBJ1-5
DNA: TGCGCCAGCATTATGAGTTCTATCGACAGGGGCTTAAATCAGCCCCAGCATTTT
CDR3: CASIMSSIDRGLNQPQHF

V: TRBV5-1
D: TRBD2
size: many
J: TRBJ2-1
DNA: TGCGCCAGCAGCTTGACTAGCGGGGGGGTAGAGCAGTTCTTC
CDR3: CASSLTSGGVEQFF

V: TRBV2
D: -
size: many
J: TRBJ2-2
DNA: TGTGCCAGCAATCAACAGGGGAACACCGGGGAGCTGTTTTTT
CDR3: CASNQQGNTGELFF

V: TRBV6-4
D: -
size: -
J: TRBJ2-7
DNA: TGTGCCAGCAGTGCCGGGACGGGTTCCTACGAGCAGTACTTC
CDR3: CASSAGTGSYEQYF

V: TRBV6-6
D: TRBD2
size: many
J: TRBJ2-3
DNA: TGTGCCAGGGGGGGGACTAGCACAGATACGCAGTATTTT
CDR3: CARGGTSTDTQYF

V: TRBV6-2/TRBV6-3
D: -
size: many
J: TRBJ2-7
DNA: TGTGCCAGCAACAAAGCCGGGTTCTACGAGCAGTACTTC
CDR3: CASNKAGFYEQYF

V: TRBV6-6
D: -
size: -
J: TRBJ2-2
DNA: -
CDR3: CASSYSGTGELFFF

V: TRBV5-4
D: TRBD1
size: many
J: TRBJ2-1
DNA: TGTGCCAGCAGCGCGGGGGGACAGGGGGCCTACAATGAGCAGTTCTTC
CDR3: CASSAGGQGAYNEQFF

V: TRBV11-1
D: -
size: many
J: TRBJ1-2
DNA: TGTGCCAGCAGCTTGGGATCGCGGCTTAACTATGGCTACACCTTC
CDR3: CASSLGSRLNYGYTF

V: TRBV12-3/TRBV12-4
D: TRBD2
size: many
J: TRBJ2-7
DNA: TGTGCCAGCAGTTTAGGGACTAGCCCCAACGAGCAGTACTTC
CDR3: CASSLGTSPNEQYF

V: TRBV10-3
D: -
size: many
J: TRBJ1-4
DNA: TGTGCCATCAGGGCGACAGGCAATAATGAAAAACTGTTTTTT
CDR3: CAIRATGNNEKLFF

V: TRBV28
D: TRBD2
size: many
J: TRBJ2-1
DNA: TGTGCCAGCAGTAGCGGGAGCTTTTCCTACAATGAGCAGTTCTTC
CDR3: CASSSGSFSYNEQFF

V: TRBV30
D: -
size: many
J: TRBJ1-5
DNA: TGTGCCTGGAGACCAGGGCCCAATCAGCCCCAGCATTTT
CDR3: CAWRPGPNQPQHF

V: TRBV7-2
D: TRBD1
size: many
J: TRBJ2-2
DNA: TGTGCCAGCAGCTTGACCCACCCACTCCGGGACAGGAACACCGGGGAGCTGTTTTTT
CDR3: CASSLTHPLRDRNTGELFF

V: TRBV12-3/TRBV12-4
D: -
size: many
J: TRBJ2-7
DNA: TGTGCCAGCAGTTCGACGGGGTTTCCTTTCTACGAGCAGTACTTC
CDR3: CASSSTGFPFYEQYF

V: TRBV12-3/TRBV12-4
D: -
size: many
J: TRBJ1-4
DNA: TGTGCCAGCACGGGGGGACGAAAACTGTTTTTT
CDR3: CASTGGRKLFF

V: TRBV19
D: TRBD2
size: many
J: TRBJ2-5
DNA: TGTGCCAGTAGTATGCTAGCGGGCGAGGAAGAGACCCAGTACTTC
CDR3: CASSMLAGEEETQYF

V: TRBV12-3/TRBV12-4
D: TRBD1
size: -
J: TRBJ2-5
DNA: TGTGCCCGCAGACTCGGGACAGGGGGTACGCAACAGGTGACCCAGTACTTC
CDR3: CARRLGTGGTQQVTQYF

V: TRBV5-4
D: TRBD2
size: many
J: TRBJ2-3
DNA: TGTGCCAGCAGCATCCGGACTAGCGGGAGCGCAGATACGCAGTATTTT
CDR3: CASSIRTSGSADTQYF

V: TRBV9
D: TRBD1
size: many
J: TRBJ1-1
DNA: TGTGCCAGCAGCGTACAGGGGGGGGTCGCTGAAGCTTTCTTT
CDR3: CASSVQGGVAEAFF

V: TRBV7-9
D: -
size: many
J: TRBJ1-1
DNA: TGTGCCAGCAGCTTAGGCTCAGGGGCGTGGGTAGACACTGAAGCTTTCTTT
CDR3: CASSLGSGAWVDTEAFF

V: TRBV7-6
D: -
size: -
J: TRBJ2-1
DNA: TGTGCCAGTGGAGGGAATGAGCAGTTCTTC
CDR3: CASGGNEQFF

V: TRBV24-1
D: -
size: many
J: TRBJ1-1
DNA: TGTGCCACCAGTGACCGGGGCCTGGGGGCTTTCTTT
CDR3: CATSDRGLGAFF

V: TRBV10-3
D: TRBD1
size: few
J: TRBJ2-7
DNA: TGTGCCATCAGAGCCGACAGGGACTCCTACGAGCAGTACTTC
CDR3: CAIRADRDSYEQYF

V: TRBV15
D: -
size: many
J: TRBJ1-1
DNA: TGTGCCACCAGCAGTGGACAGTACACTGAAGCTTTCTTT
CDR3: CATSSGQYTEAFF

V: TRBV28
D: -
size: many
J: TRBJ2-7
DNA: TGTGCCAGCAGTTTTTACCTATTTGGGGAGTCCTACGAGCAGTACTTC
CDR3: CASSFYLFGESYEQYF

V: TRBV30
D: -
size: many
J: TRBJ1-5
DNA: TGTGCCTGGAGACCGGGTCCACAAGGGCTCCGGGGCCAGCCCCAGCATTTT
CDR3: CAWRPGPQGLRGQPQHF

V: TRBV6-2/TRBV6-3
D: TRBD1
size: many
J: TRBJ2-7
DNA: TGTGCCAGCAGTTCAGGGGGGACAGGGGGCTACGAGCAGTACTTC
CDR3: CASSSGGTGGYEQYF

V: TRBV10-2
D: -
size: many
J: TRBJ2-5
DNA: TGCGCCAGCAGTGCCCTGCAAGAGACCCAGTACTTC
CDR3: CASSALQETQYF

V: TRBV29-1
D: -
size: many
J: TRBJ1-1
DNA: TGCAGCGTTGAAGGGGTAGGAAAAAGTCGGATGAACACTGAAGCTTTCTTT
CDR3: CSVEGVGKSRMNTEAFF

V: TRBV5-1
D: TRBD1
size: many
J: TRBJ2-2
DNA: TGCGCCAGCAGCCCGGACAGGGGCTTCCTCGGCGCCGGGGAGCTGTTTTTT
CDR3: CASSPDRGFLGAGELFF